Listed here are 17 T cell receptor beta chains from one sample, sequenced in a study of immune heterogeneity within non-small cell lung tumors. Amplifying TCR beta CDR3 involved multiplex PCR carried out with 32 V and 13 J primers. Via MiXCR, TCRdb re-called the multiplex PCR reads, giving one row per CDR3 protein. Of 8,500 to 10,000 distinct CDR3 sequences listed, 31% are singletons. Template came from bulk tumor genomic DNA, at approximately 640 ng per sample. Biopsies, several per primary tumor and spaced far apart, were collected during surgery. Each patient presented with untreated, newly diagnosed non-small cell lung cancer and received curative surgery. The specimen was lung tumor tissue. Receptor source: a man between 60 and 70 years old with non-small cell lung cancer.

The chain joins TRBV6-1 to TRBJ2-4; the match to TRBD2 covers 7 bases. The junction had 4 bases not matched to a gene; V was cut back by 10 bases and J by 4 bases. The CDR3 length is 12 residues. Germline CDR1 MNHNS, CDR2 SASEGT. This CDR3 reads CAIGSGKNIQYF. CDR3 DNA sequence: TGTGCCATCGGTAGCGGGAAAAACATTCAGTACTTC.

This clonotype has a count of ten or more. V is TRBV2 and J is TRBJ2-7; D gene unclear. Germline CDR1 SNHLY, CDR2 FYNNEI. The V gene lost 2 bases and the J gene lost 0 bases, with 11 bases spanning the gap. The CDR3 loop spans 15 amino acids. For the CDR3, the DNA is TGTGCCAGCAGTGAAACGGCCCTTAGCTCCTACGAGCAGTACTTC. This translates into CASSETALSSYEQYF. The full variable domain, with the rest looked up from reference TRBV2 and TRBJ2-7, is EPEVTQTPSHQVTQMGQEVILRCVPISNHLYFYWYRQILGQKVEFLVSFYNNEISEKSEIFDDQFSVERPDGSNFTLKIRSTKLEDSAMYFCASSETALSSYEQYFGPGTRLTVT.

CDR3 loop: CASSLADRPNYGYTF. The CDR3 nucleotides read TGTGCCAGCAGTTTAGCGGACAGGCCCAACTATGGCTACACCTTC. The chain employs TRBV12-3 or TRBV12-4 and TRBJ1-2; 7 bases are a match to TRBD1. V was pared by 0 bases and J by 2 bases, with 3 bases of the junction left unmatched. The CDR3 totals 15 residues.

By its share, this clonotype is medium-sized (0.01 to 0.1%). The chain employs TRBV11-2 and TRBJ2-5; 7 bases agree with TRBD1. This CDR3 comprises 14 residues. Germline V CDR1 and CDR2: SGHAT, FQNNGV. V was pared by 1 base and J by 2 bases, with 1 base of the junction left unmatched. The CDR3 protein is CASSLGTGQETQYF. The CDR3 DNA sequence: TGTGCCAGCAGCTTAGGGACAGGACAAGAGACCCAGTACTTC.

This clonotype ranks as medium-sized (0.01 to 0.1%). V gene TRBV12-3 or TRBV12-4 combines with J gene TRBJ2-7; TRBD2 aligns across 7 bases. The CDR3 sequence is 15 residues long. Trimming removed 4 bases from V and 0 bases from J; junction bases left unmatched: 6. CDR3 bases: TGTGCCAGCAGTTACGGGGGAGGGAGCTCCTACGAGCAGTACTTC. This gives the protein CASSYGGGSSYEQYF.

The gene calls are TRBV10-2 and TRBJ2-6; D not resolved. V was clipped by 2 bases and J by 2 bases, with 7 bases between them. The length of the CDR3 is 15 residues. Germline lookup yields CDR1 WSHSY and CDR2 SAAADI. The CDR3 DNA sequence: TGCGCCAGCAGTGAGAGGGTTACTGGGGCCAACGTCCTGACTTTC. This encodes CASSERVTGANVLTF.

The chain carries TRBV12-3 or TRBV12-4 and TRBJ2-3; D perhaps matches TRBD1 (6 bases). The CDR3 runs to 14 residues. V lost 5 bases to trimming and J lost 4 bases, with 13 bases between them. The DNA of the CDR3 is TGTGCCAGCAGTCCGAACAGGGTTCCAGATACGCAGTATTTT. Residues: CASSPNRVPDTQYF.

This chain links TRBV6-1 with TRBJ1-2; TRBD1 is a possible D gene (6 bases). Germline assignment: CDR1 MNHNS and CDR2 SASEGT. The CDR3 totals 13 residues. Trimming stripped 4 bases from V and 7 bases from J, with 13 bases between. CDR3 DNA: TGTGCCAGCAGTGTTCGGGGGGCGAGTGGCTACACCTTC. Translation gives CASSVRGASGYTF.

The chain couples TRBV7-3 to TRBJ2-2; 7 bases fit TRBD1. J was trimmed by 1 base and V by 4 bases; bases with no gene match: 6. The CDR3 has 16 amino acids. CDR1 SGHTA and CDR2 FQGTGA come from the germline V gene. CDR3 nucleotides: TGTGCCAGCAGCTGGGGTCGACAGGGGAACACCGGGGAGCTGTTTTTT. This translates into CASSWGRQGNTGELFF.

The table lists this clonotype with many counts. The chain has TRBV5-8 and TRBJ1-2; D uncertain. V was cut by 0 bases and J by 4 bases, with 13 bases left in between. From germline, CDR1 is SGHTS and CDR2 YDEGEE. CDR3 length: 15 residues. DNA for the CDR3: TGTGCCAGCAGCTTGGAGTCGACCAACCTCTATGGCTACACCTTC. Protein sequence: CASSLESTNLYGYTF. The whole variable domain, filled in from reference TRBV5-8 and TRBJ1-2, reads EAGVTQSPTHLIKTRGQQATLRCSPISGHTSVYWYQQALGLGLQFLLWYDEGEERNRGNFPPRFSGRQFPNYSSELNVNALELEDSALYLCASSLESTNLYGYTFGSGTRLTVV.

In its sample, this clonotype was seen many times. The chain joins TRBV5-1 to TRBJ1-6; D remains ambiguous. Trimming took 0 bases from V and 12 from J, leaving 10 bases between them. The CDR3 consists of 13 residues. The germline CDR1 and CDR2 sequences are SGHRS and YFSETQ. The CDR3 DNA sequence: TGCGCCAGCAGCTTGGGCCCTGATCGACCCCTCCACTTT. The encoded protein is CASSLGPDRPLHF.

This clonotype was seen ten or more times. The rearrangement uses TRBV9 and TRBJ2-7; TRBD2 agrees at 7 bases. V shed 0 bases and J 1 base; nucleotides not matched to a gene: 7. The CDR3 has 16 residues. Germline lookup yields CDR1 SGDLS and CDR2 YYNGEE. The CDR3 DNA reads TGTGCCAGCAGCGTAGGGGGAGGGGACTCATCCTACGAGCAGTACTTC. This gives the protein CASSVGGGDSSYEQYF.

The V gene is TRBV9, the J gene TRBJ2-1; 7 nucleotides line up with TRBD1. With 3 bases clipped from V and 3 bases from J, the junction kept 6 bases outside the gene matches. The V gene's germline CDR1 is SGDLS and CDR2 YYNGEE. This CDR3 is 15 amino acids long. This chain's CDR3 is CASSARTGFYNEQFF. The DNA for the CDR3 is TGTGCCAGCAGCGCACGGACAGGATTCTACAATGAGCAGTTCTTC.

Many counts were recorded for this clonotype. V gene TRBV19 combines with J gene TRBJ2-2; TRBD1 aligns across 8 bases. CDR3 length: 15 amino acids. In germline, CDR1 is LNHDA, CDR2 SQIVND (reference sequence). Losses at the gene ends were 5 bases for V and 4 bases for J; bases not matched to a gene: 6. CDR3 amino acids: CASSFLQGATGELFF. The DNA for the CDR3 is TGTGCCAGTAGTTTTCTCCAGGGGGCCACCGGGGAGCTGTTTTTT. The full variable domain, its missing parts supplied by reference TRBV19 and TRBJ2-2, is DGGITQSPKYLFRKEGQNVTLSCEQNLNHDAMYWYRQDPGQGLRLIYYSQIVNDFQKGDIAEGYSVSREKKESFPLTVTSAQKNPTAFYLCASSFLQGATGELFFGEGSRLTVL.

The chain couples TRBV20-1 to TRBJ1-2; 11 nucleotides agree with TRBD1. Germline V gives CDR1 DFQATT, CDR2 SNEGSKA (reference sequence). The CDR3 is made up of 14 amino acids. V dropped 0 bases and J dropped 8; count of bases not matched to a gene: 5. CDR3 loop: CSARDKGQGDGYTF. The DNA of the CDR3 is TGCAGTGCTAGAGATAAGGGACAGGGGGACGGCTACACCTTC.

The table lists this clonotype with many counts. The rearrangement uses TRBV12-3 or TRBV12-4 and TRBJ2-5; 13 bases are a match to TRBD2. The CDR3 is 16 residues long. Trimming removed 3 bases from V and 4 bases from J; junction bases left unmatched: 5. The DNA of the CDR3 is TGTGCCAGCAGTTTGGGGACTAGCGGGACCCGAGAGACCCAGTACTTC. Its translation is CASSLGTSGTRETQYF.

The chain has TRBV7-9 and TRBJ1-4, with D uncertain. Germline CDR1 is SEHNR and CDR2 is FQNEAQ (reference sequence). V lost 1 base and J 8 bases, leaving 5 bases between the germline ends. The CDR3 has 12 residues. The CDR3 sequence: CASSLGTEKLFF. CDR3 coding DNA: TGTGCCAGCAGCTTAGGTACAGAAAAACTGTTTTTT.